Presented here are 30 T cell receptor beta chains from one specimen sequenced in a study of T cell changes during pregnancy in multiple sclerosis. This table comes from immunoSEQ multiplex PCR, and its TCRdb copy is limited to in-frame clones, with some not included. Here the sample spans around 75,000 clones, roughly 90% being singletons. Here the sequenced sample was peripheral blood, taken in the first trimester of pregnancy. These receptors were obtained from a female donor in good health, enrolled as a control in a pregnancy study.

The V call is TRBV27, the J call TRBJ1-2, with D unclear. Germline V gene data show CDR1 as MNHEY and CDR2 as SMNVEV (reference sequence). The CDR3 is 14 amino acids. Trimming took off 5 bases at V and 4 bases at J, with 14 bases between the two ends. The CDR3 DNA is TGTGCCAGCAGTCCGGCGGGGAGAGGCTATGGCTACACCTTC. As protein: CASSPAGRGYGYTF.

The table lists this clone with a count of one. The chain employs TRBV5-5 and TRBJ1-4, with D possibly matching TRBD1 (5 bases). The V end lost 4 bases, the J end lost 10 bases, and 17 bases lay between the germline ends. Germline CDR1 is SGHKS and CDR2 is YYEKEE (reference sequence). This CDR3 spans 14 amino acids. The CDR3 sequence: CASSDGGVAGKLFF. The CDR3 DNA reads TGTGCCAGCAGCGATGGGGGGGTTGCGGGAAAACTGTTTTTT.

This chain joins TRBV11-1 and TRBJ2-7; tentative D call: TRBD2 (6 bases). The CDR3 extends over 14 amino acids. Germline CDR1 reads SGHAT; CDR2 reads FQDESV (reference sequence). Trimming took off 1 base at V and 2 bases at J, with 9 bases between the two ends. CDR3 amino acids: CASSLEWGAYEQYF. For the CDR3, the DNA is TGTGCCAGCAGCTTAGAATGGGGGGCCTACGAGCAGTACTTC.

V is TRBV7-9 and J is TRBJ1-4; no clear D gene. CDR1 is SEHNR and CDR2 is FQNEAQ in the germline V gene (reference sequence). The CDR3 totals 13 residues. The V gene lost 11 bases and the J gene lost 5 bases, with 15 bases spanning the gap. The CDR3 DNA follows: TGTGCCGTCGGGTTCGGGAGAAATGAAAAACTGTTTTTT. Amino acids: CAVGFGRNEKLFF.

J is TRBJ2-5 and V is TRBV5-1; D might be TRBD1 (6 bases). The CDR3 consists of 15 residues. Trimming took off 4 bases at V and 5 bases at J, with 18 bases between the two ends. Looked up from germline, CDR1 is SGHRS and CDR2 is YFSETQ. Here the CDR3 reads CASSTGTMTGETQYF. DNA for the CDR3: TGCGCCAGCAGCACCGGGACAATGACGGGGGAGACCCAGTACTTC.

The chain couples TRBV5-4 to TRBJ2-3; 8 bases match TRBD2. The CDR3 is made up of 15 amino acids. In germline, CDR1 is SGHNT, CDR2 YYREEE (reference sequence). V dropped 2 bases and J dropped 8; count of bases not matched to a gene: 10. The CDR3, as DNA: TGTGCCAGCAGCTTACCTAAAGCGGGGGTAATTACGCAGTATTTT. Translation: CASSLPKAGVITQYF.

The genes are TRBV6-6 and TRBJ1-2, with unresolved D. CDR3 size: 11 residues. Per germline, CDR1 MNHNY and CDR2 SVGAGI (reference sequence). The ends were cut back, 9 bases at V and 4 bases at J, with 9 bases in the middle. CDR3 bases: TGTGCCAGTACAAGTCGCTATGGCTACACCTTC. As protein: CASTSRYGYTF.

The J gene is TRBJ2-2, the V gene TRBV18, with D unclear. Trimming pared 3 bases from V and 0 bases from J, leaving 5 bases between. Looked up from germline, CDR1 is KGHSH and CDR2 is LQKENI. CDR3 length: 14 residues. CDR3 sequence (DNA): TGTGCCAGCTCACCGCCTACGAACACCGGGGAGCTGTTTTTT. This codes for CASSPPTNTGELFF.

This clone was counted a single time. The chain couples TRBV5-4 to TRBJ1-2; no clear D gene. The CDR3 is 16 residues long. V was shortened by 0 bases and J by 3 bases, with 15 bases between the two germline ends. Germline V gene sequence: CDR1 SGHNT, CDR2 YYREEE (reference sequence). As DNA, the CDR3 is TGTGCCAGCAGCTTGGTGCTTGTCGCGGGCTACTATGGCTACACCTTC. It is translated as CASSLVLVAGYYGYTF.

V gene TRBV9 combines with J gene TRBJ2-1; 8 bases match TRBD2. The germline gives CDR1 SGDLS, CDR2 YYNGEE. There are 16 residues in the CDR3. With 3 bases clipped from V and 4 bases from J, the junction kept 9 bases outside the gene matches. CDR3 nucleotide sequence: TGTGCCAGCAGCGCTGGGGACGGGGGGGAATACAATGAGCAGTTCTTC. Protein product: CASSAGDGGEYNEQFF.

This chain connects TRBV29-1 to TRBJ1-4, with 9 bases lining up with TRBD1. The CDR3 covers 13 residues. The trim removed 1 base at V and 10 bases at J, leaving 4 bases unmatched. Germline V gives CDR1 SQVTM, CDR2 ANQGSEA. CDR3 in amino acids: CSVEGGQGGKLFF. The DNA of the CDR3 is TGCAGCGTTGAAGGGGGACAGGGAGGAAAACTGTTTTTT.

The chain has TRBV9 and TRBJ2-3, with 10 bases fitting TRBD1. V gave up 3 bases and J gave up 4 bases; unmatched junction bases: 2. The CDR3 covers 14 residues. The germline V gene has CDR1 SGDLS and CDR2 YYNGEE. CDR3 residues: CASSAGQGADTQYF. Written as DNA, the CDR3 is TGTGCCAGCAGCGCCGGACAGGGGGCAGATACGCAGTATTTT.

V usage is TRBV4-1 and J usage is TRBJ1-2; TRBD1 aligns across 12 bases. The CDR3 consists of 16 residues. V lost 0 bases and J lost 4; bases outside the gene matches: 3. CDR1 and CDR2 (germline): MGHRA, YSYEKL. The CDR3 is CASSQDGTGGGYGYTF. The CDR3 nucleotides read TGCGCCAGCAGCCAAGATGGGACAGGGGGCGGCTATGGCTACACCTTC.

The CDR3 bases are TGTGCCAGCTCACCACAGTCACAGGGCATTGAATTGGGCACTGAAGCTTTCTTT. It translates to CASSPQSQGIELGTEAFF. The chain links TRBV18 to TRBJ1-1; TRBD1 might be the D (6 bases). Germline CDR1 reads KGHSH; CDR2 reads LQKENI. This CDR3 has 18 residues. V was cut by 1 base and J by 4 bases, with 22 bases left in between.

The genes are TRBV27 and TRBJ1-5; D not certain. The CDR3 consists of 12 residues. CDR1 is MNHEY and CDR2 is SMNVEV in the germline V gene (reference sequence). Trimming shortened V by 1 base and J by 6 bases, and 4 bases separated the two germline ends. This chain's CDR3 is CASSLWSQPQHF. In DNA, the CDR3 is TGTGCCAGCAGTTTATGGAGTCAGCCCCAGCATTTT.

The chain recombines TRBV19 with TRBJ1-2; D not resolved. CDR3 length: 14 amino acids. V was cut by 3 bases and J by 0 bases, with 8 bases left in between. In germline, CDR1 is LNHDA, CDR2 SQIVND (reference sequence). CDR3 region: CASSILGTNYGYTF. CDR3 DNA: TGTGCCAGTAGTATTTTGGGCACTAACTATGGCTACACCTTC.

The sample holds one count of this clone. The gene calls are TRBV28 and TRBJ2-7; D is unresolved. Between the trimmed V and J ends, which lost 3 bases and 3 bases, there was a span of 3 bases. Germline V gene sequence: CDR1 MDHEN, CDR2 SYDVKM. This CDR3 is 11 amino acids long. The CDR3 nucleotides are TGTGCCAGCAGTTTGCGCTACGAGCAGTACTTC. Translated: CASSLRYEQYF.

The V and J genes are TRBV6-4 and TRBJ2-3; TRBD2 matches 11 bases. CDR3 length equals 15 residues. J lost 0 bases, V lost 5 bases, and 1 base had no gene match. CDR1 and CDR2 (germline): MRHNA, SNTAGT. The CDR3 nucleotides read TGTGCCAGCAGTAGGACTAGCGGGAGCACAGATACGCAGTATTTT. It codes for CASSRTSGSTDTQYF.

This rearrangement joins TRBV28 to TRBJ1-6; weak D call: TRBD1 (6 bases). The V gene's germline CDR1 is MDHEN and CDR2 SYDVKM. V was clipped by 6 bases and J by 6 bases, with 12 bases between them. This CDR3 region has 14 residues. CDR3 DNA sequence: TGTGCCAGCAGCCGGGGACAAACTAATTCACCCCTCCACTTT. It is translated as CASSRGQTNSPLHF.

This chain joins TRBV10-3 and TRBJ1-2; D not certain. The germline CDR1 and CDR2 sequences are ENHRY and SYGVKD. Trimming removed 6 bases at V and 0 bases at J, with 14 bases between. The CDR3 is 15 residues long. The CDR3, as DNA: TGTGCCATCAGGGACTCGGACCGAGCTAACTATGGCTACACCTTC. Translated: CAIRDSDRANYGYTF.

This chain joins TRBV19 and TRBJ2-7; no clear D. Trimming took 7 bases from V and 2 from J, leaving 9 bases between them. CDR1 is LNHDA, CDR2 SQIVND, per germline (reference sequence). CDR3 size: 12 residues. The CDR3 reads CASIEPPYEQYF. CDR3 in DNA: TGTGCCAGTATAGAGCCACCCTACGAGCAGTACTTC.

CDR3: CASRGTGVGSYEQYF. In DNA form, the CDR3 reads TGTGCCAGCAGGGGGACAGGGGTTGGCTCCTACGAGCAGTACTTC. The chain combines TRBV2 with TRBJ2-7, with 10 bases identical to TRBD1. From germline, CDR1 is SNHLY and CDR2 FYNNEI. CDR3 length: 15 residues. V gave up 6 bases and J gave up 0 bases; unmatched junction bases: 5.

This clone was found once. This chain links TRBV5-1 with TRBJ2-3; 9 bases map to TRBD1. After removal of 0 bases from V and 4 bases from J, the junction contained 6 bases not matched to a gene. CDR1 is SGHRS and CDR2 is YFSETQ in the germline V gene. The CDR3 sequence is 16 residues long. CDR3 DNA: TGCGCCAGCAGCTTGGGTGGGACAGGGAACGCAGATACGCAGTATTTT. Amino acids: CASSLGGTGNADTQYF. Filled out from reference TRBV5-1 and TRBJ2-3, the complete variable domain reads KAGVTQTPRYLIKTRGQQVTLSCSPISGHRSVSWYQQTPGQGLQFLFEYFSETQRNKGNFPGRFSGRQFSNSRSEMNVSTLELGDSALYLCASSLGGTGNADTQYFGPGTRLTVL.

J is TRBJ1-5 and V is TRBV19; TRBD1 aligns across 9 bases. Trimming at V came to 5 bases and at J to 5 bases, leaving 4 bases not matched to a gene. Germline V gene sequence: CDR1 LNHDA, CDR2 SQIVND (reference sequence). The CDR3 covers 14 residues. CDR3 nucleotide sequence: TGTGCCAGTAGTGCGACAGGGGGAGATCAGCCCCAGCATTTT. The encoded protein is CASSATGGDQPQHF.

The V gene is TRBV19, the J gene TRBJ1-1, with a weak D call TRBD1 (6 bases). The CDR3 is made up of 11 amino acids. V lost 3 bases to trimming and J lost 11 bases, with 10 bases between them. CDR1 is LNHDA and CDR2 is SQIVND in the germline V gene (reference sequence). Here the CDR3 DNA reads TGTGCCAGTAGTATTGACAGGATTGCTTTCTTT. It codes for CASSIDRIAFF.

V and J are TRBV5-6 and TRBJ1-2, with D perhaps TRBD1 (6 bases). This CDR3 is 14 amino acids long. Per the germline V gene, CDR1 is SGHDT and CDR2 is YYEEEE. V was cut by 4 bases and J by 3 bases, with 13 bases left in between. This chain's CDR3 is CASSPRTEDYGYTF. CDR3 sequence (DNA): TGTGCCAGCAGCCCCCGGACAGAAGACTATGGCTACACCTTC.

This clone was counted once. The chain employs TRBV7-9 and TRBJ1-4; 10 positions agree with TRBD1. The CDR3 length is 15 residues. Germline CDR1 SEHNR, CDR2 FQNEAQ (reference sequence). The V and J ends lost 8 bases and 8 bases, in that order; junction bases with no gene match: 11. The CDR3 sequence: CASVNTGTGDEKLFF. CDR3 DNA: TGTGCCAGCGTCAATACCGGGACAGGGGACGAAAAACTGTTTTTT. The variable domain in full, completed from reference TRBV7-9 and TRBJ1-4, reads DTGVSQNPRHKITKRGQNVTFRCDPISEHNRLYWYRQTLGQGPEFLTYFQNEAQLEKSRLLSDRFSAERPKGSFSTLEIQRTEQGDSAMYLCASVNTGTGDEKLFFGSGTQLSVL.

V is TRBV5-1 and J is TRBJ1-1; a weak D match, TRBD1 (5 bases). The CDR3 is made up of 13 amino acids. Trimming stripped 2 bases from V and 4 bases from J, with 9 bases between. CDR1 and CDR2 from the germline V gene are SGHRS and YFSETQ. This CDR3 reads CASSFGGGTEAFF. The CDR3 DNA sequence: TGCGCCAGCAGCTTCGGGGGGGGCACTGAAGCTTTCTTT.

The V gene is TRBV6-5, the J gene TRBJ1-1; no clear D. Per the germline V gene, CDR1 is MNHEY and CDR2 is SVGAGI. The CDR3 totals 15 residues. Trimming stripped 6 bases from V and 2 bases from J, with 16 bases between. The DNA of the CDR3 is TGTGCCAGCAGGCTCACCTGGGCACACAACACTGAAGCTTTCTTT. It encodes CASRLTWAHNTEAFF.

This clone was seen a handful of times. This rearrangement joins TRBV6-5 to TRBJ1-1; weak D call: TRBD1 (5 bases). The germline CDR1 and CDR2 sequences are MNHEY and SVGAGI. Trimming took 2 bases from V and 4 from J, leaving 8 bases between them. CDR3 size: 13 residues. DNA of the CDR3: TGTGCCAGCAGTTACCCGGGACTCACTGAAGCTTTCTTT. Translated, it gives CASSYPGLTEAFF.